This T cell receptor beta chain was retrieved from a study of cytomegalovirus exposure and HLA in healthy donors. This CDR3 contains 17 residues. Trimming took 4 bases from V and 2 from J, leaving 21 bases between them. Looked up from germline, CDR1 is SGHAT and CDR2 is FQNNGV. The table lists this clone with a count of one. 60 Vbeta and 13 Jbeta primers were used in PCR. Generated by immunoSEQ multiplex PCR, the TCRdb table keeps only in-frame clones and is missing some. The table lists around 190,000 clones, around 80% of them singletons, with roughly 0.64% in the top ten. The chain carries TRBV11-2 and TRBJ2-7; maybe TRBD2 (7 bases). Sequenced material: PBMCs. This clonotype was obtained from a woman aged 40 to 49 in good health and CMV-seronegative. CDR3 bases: TGTGCCAGCAGCTCCGAGGGGGGGAGGGTAAAGACCTACGAGCAGTACTTC. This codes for CASSSEGGRVKTYEQYF.